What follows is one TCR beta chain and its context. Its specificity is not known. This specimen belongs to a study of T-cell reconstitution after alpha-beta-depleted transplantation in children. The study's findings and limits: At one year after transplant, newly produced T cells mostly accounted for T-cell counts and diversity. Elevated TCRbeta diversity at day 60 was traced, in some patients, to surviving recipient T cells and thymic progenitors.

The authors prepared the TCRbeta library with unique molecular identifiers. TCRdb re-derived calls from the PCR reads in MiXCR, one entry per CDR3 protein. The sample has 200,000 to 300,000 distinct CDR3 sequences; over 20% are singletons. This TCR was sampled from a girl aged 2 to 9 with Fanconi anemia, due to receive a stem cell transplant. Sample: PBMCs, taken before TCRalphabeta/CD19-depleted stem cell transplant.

The CDR3 sequence is CASSLLASDEQYF. Written as DNA, the CDR3 is TGTGCCAGCAGCTTGCTAGCGTCCGACGAGCAGTACTTC. The chain recombines TRBV13 with TRBJ2-7; TRBD2 might be the D (6 bases). Germline CDR1 reads PRHDT; CDR2 reads FYEKMQ (reference sequence). The V gene lost 3 bases and the J gene lost 5 bases, with 11 bases spanning the gap. The CDR3 has 13 residues.